These 28 T cell receptor beta chains came from one sample sequenced in a study of shared clonotypes between healthy human individuals. Sequenced by immunoSEQ multiplex PCR; TCRdb stores in-frame clones only, minus some. The table shows roughly 2 million clones, with 90% to 96% occurring only once. The sequencing input was naive CD4+ T cells sorted from blood. Described subset: CD45RA+ positively selected. These receptors all come from a young man in good health.

The chain links TRBV5-1 to TRBJ2-1, with D unclear. Deletions cut 1 base from V and 6 bases from J, with 8 bases between. The germline V gene encodes CDR1 SGHRS and CDR2 YFSETQ. This CDR3 is built from 13 residues. CDR3 bases: TGCGCCAGCAGCTTGTCATTCCTCAATGAGCAGTTCTTC. Amino acids: CASSLSFLNEQFF.

The rearrangement links TRBV30 to TRBJ1-2, with D possibly being TRBD1 (5 bases). Germline-derived CDR1 and CDR2 are GTSNPN and SVGIG (reference sequence). This CDR3 has 14 residues. Trimming took 3 bases from V and 6 from J, leaving 17 bases between them. The CDR3 DNA is TGTGCCTGGAGGTTTACTGGGGCGGGAAATGGCTACACCTTC. This translates into CAWRFTGAGNGYTF.

The chain has TRBV27 and TRBJ1-5; TRBD1 matches 7 bases. The CDR3 runs to 14 residues. The V gene end was trimmed by 4 bases and the J gene end by 4 bases; junction bases not matched to a gene: 4. CDR1 is MNHEY and CDR2 is SMNVEV in the germline V gene (reference sequence). CDR3 coding DNA: TGTGCCAGCAGTTGGACAGGATTTAATCAGCCCCAGCATTTT. This encodes CASSWTGFNQPQHF.

The genes are TRBV9 and TRBJ2-1; D not resolved. The CDR3 runs to 14 residues. The V end was cut by 4 bases, the J end by 5 bases, with 13 bases between. Looked up from germline, CDR1 is SGDLS and CDR2 is YYNGEE. The CDR3 DNA reads TGTGCCAGCAGCTTAAGGACGGCGAACAATGAGCAGTTCTTC. This translates into CASSLRTANNEQFF. Using reference TRBV9 and TRBJ2-1 for the parts outside the CDR3, the full variable domain is DSGVTQTPKHLITATGQRVTLRCSPRSGDLSVYWYQQSLDQGLQFLIQYYNGEERAKGNILERFSAQQFPDLHSELNLSSLELGDSALYFCASSLRTANNEQFFGPGTRLTVL.

The J gene is TRBJ2-7, the V gene TRBV6-5; D ambiguous. Germline-derived CDR1 and CDR2 are MNHEY and SVGAGI. The CDR3 runs to 14 residues. V shed 5 bases and J shed 4 bases, with 15 bases lying between them. CDR3 coding DNA: TGTGCCAGCAGTCCCGCGTGGAGTTTGTACGAGCAGTACTTC. It translates to CASSPAWSLYEQYF.

V gene TRBV7-9 combines with J gene TRBJ1-1; TRBD1 aligns across 9 bases. The CDR3 covers 17 residues. After removal of 5 bases from V and 7 bases from J, the junction contained 17 bases not matched to a gene. Germline V gives CDR1 SEHNR, CDR2 FQNEAQ (reference sequence). DNA of the CDR3: TGTGCCAGCAGCCGCTATAAAGGGACAGGGTGGTTTATTGAAGCTTTCTTT. As protein: CASSRYKGTGWFIEAFF. The full variable domain, with the rest looked up from reference TRBV7-9 and TRBJ1-1, is DTGVSQNPRHKITKRGQNVTFRCDPISEHNRLYWYRQTLGQGPEFLTYFQNEAQLEKSRLLSDRFSAERPKGSFSTLEIQRTEQGDSAMYLCASSRYKGTGWFIEAFFGQGTRLTVV.

The J gene is TRBJ1-1, the V gene TRBV10-1; no reliable D call. Trimming stripped 6 bases from V and 5 bases from J, with 13 bases between. This CDR3 contains 13 residues. The germline gives CDR1 WNHNN, CDR2 SYGVQD (reference sequence). The CDR3 DNA sequence: TGCGCCAGCAGCAAACAAGGGTTGACTGAAGCTTTCTTT. This gives the protein CASSKQGLTEAFF.

The chain carries TRBV7-6 and TRBJ1-5; D uncertain. V shed 4 bases and J shed 9 bases, with 13 bases lying between them. This CDR3 has 13 residues. Germline-derived CDR1 and CDR2 are SGHVS and FNYEAQ. CDR3 in amino acids: CASSSEQTAPQHF. The DNA of the CDR3 is TGTGCCAGCAGCTCCGAACAGACGGCGCCCCAGCATTTT.

This sequence joins TRBV5-1 and TRBJ1-1; no reliable D call. CDR3 length: 12 amino acids. The V gene lost 0 bases and the J gene lost 9 bases, with 9 bases spanning the gap. From germline, CDR1 is SGHRS and CDR2 YFSETQ. CDR3 protein: CASSLEGFQAFF. CDR3 DNA sequence: TGCGCCAGCAGCTTGGAAGGTTTCCAAGCTTTCTTT.

V usage is TRBV14 and J usage is TRBJ2-7; possible D gene TRBD2, 5 bases. The germline CDR1 and CDR2 sequences are SGHDN and FVKESK. V dropped 5 bases and J dropped 5 bases, with 13 bases sitting between them. The CDR3 has 13 amino acids. This CDR3 reads CASSVGADHEQYF. CDR3 coding DNA: TGTGCCAGCAGCGTGGGAGCAGACCACGAGCAGTACTTC.

As concerns this clone: The identical CDR3 is also encoded by other nucleotide sequences in the sample. This CDR3 is CASSISGNNEQFF. As DNA, the CDR3 is TGTGCCAGTAGTATATCAGGTAACAATGAGCAGTTCTTC. The genes are TRBV19 and TRBJ2-1; D remains ambiguous. With 2 bases removed from V and 5 bases from J, the gap between germline ends came to 7 bases. The CDR3 extends over 13 amino acids. Germline V gene lookup returns CDR1 LNHDA and CDR2 SQIVND (reference sequence).

The rearrangement joins TRBV7-2 to TRBJ2-7; TRBD1 is a possible D gene (6 bases). The CDR3 runs to 13 residues. CDR1 and CDR2 (germline): SGHTA, FQGNSA. Trimming cost V 5 bases and J 3 bases, with 11 bases left between them. The CDR3 DNA sequence: TGTGCCAGCAGCCCCCGGGACATCTACGAGCAGTACTTC. It is translated as CASSPRDIYEQYF.

This sequence joins TRBV6-4 and TRBJ1-6; 7 nucleotides agree with TRBD1. Per germline, CDR1 MRHNA and CDR2 SNTAGT. The V gene end was trimmed by 2 bases and the J gene end by 8 bases; junction bases not matched to a gene: 9. The CDR3 spans 16 residues. CDR3: CASSDVLGGLDSPLHF. Here the CDR3 DNA reads TGTGCCAGCAGTGACGTGCTAGGGGGCTTAGATTCACCCCTCCACTTT.

This clone was seen only once. The J gene is TRBJ1-5, the V gene TRBV30, with D maybe TRBD1 (5 bases). V lost 0 bases to trimming and J lost 4 bases, with 25 bases between them. The germline V gene encodes CDR1 GTSNPN and CDR2 SVGIG (reference sequence). This CDR3 has 19 amino acids. CDR3 region: CAWSVHFVGTGASNQPQHF. The CDR3 DNA sequence: TGTGCCTGGAGTGTACATTTTGTGGGTACAGGCGCCTCGAATCAGCCCCAGCATTTT.

In DNA, the CDR3 is TGTGCCATCAGGGGGGAAACAGATACGCAGTATTTT. It yields the protein CAIRGETDTQYF. J is TRBJ2-3 and V is TRBV10-3; D tentatively reads TRBD1 or TRBD2 (5 bases each). The CDR3 consists of 12 residues. Germline V gene lookup returns CDR1 ENHRY and CDR2 SYGVKD. V lost 6 bases, J lost 3 bases, and 7 bases lay in between.

This chain uses TRBV2 with TRBJ2-5, with 12 bases that match TRBD2. Trimming took 4 bases from V and 5 from J; bases not matched to a gene: 14. This CDR3 region has 18 residues. Per the germline V gene, CDR1 is SNHLY and CDR2 is FYNNEI. The CDR3, as DNA: TGTGCCAGCAGTGCATCTAGCGGGAGGGTAGTTTCAGGGGAGACCCAGTACTTC. It encodes CASSASSGRVVSGETQYF.

V and J are TRBV10-3 and TRBJ1-2, with D possibly TRBD1 on 5 matching bases. Germline values: CDR1 ENHRY, CDR2 SYGVKD. Trimming left V 7 bases short and J 2 bases short, with 14 bases between. CDR3 length: 14 residues. The DNA for the CDR3 is TGTGCCATCACCCTAGCTTGGGGGAACTATGGCTACACCTTC. It translates to CAITLAWGNYGYTF.

As for this clone: Other DNA sequences from this sample encode an identical CDR3 as well. This chain uses TRBV19 with TRBJ1-2, with D maybe TRBD1 (5 bases). The germline V gene has CDR1 LNHDA and CDR2 SQIVND (reference sequence). V lost 2 bases to trimming and J lost 0 bases, with 7 bases between them. The CDR3 sequence is 14 residues long. The DNA for the CDR3 is TGTGCCAGTAGTATACAGGGTGCTAACTATGGCTACACCTTC. Its translation is CASSIQGANYGYTF.

The rearrangement uses TRBV6-1 and TRBJ1-5; D possibly corresponds to TRBD1 (5 bases). The germline gives CDR1 MNHNS, CDR2 SASEGT. This CDR3 is 16 amino acids long. Trimming removed 4 bases from V and 2 bases from J, with 15 bases in between. The CDR3 loop is CASSGGSRMGNQPQHF. The CDR3 nucleotides read TGTGCCAGCAGTGGGGGGTCCAGGATGGGCAATCAGCCCCAGCATTTT.

V is TRBV2 and J is TRBJ2-2, with no clear D. Germline assignment: CDR1 SNHLY and CDR2 FYNNEI. V shed 5 bases and J shed 6 bases, with 10 bases lying between them. The CDR3 is 13 residues long. In DNA, the CDR3 is TGTGCCAGCAGTAGTGATATGGCCGGGGAGCTGTTTTTT. Residues: CASSSDMAGELFF. The full variable domain, completed using reference TRBV2 and TRBJ2-2, is EPEVTQTPSHQVTQMGQEVILRCVPISNHLYFYWYRQILGQKVEFLVSFYNNEISEKSEIFDDQFSVERPDGSNFTLKIRSTKLEDSAMYFCASSSDMAGELFFGEGSRLTVL.

The chain couples TRBV6-6 to TRBJ1-1; TRBD1 is a possible D gene (5 bases). The CDR3 spans 12 residues. V lost 6 bases and J lost 10, with 15 bases in between. The germline V gene has CDR1 MNHNY and CDR2 SVGAGI (reference sequence). The CDR3 reads CASSPTGEGAFF. DNA for the CDR3: TGTGCCAGCAGCCCAACGGGGGAAGGAGCTTTCTTT.

On this clone itself: Other DNA sequences within the sample encode an identical CDR3. This CDR3 reads CASSLVDFGTGSTGELFF. CDR3 nucleotide sequence: TGTGCCAGCAGCTTGGTGGATTTCGGGACAGGAAGCACCGGGGAGCTGTTTTTT. This chain links TRBV5-8 with TRBJ2-2; 8 nucleotides line up with TRBD1. This CDR3 is 18 amino acids long. Unmatched junction bases numbered 11, after V lost 0 bases and J lost 4 bases. From germline, CDR1 is SGHTS and CDR2 YDEGEE.

The chain links TRBV5-1 to TRBJ2-7; 10 bases are shared with TRBD1. V was pared by 4 bases and J by 6 bases, with 10 bases of the junction left unmatched. CDR3 size: 15 residues. The germline gives CDR1 SGHRS, CDR2 YFSETQ. The CDR3 coding sequence is TGCGCCAGCAGCGACGCCGGGACAGGGGACGGCGAGCAGTACTTC. Its translation is CASSDAGTGDGEQYF.

The chain is built from TRBV28 and TRBJ2-7; perhaps TRBD1 as D (7 bases). The CDR3 contains 15 residues. The V gene lost 7 bases and the J gene lost 3 bases, with 19 bases spanning the gap. Germline CDR1 MDHEN, CDR2 SYDVKM. The CDR3 is CASTEEGANNYEQYF. CDR3 coding DNA: TGTGCCAGCACCGAGGAGGGGGCGAACAACTACGAGCAGTACTTC.

The genes are TRBV6-6 and TRBJ2-3; unclear D gene. Trimming removed 0 bases at V and 8 bases at J, with 6 bases between. The CDR3 contains 12 residues. CDR1 and CDR2 from the germline V gene are MNHNY and SVGAGI (reference sequence). The CDR3 DNA reads TGTGCCAGCAGTTACTCGGGCGGTACGCAGTATTTT. As protein: CASSYSGGTQYF.

This clone was observed once. The chain links TRBV25-1 to TRBJ2-7; D is unresolved. The CDR3 has 12 residues. Germline V gene data show CDR1 as MGHDK and CDR2 as SYGVNS. The V gene lost 1 base and the J gene lost 7 bases, with 8 bases spanning the gap. As DNA, the CDR3 is TGTGCCAGCAGTGAATCTTTGGTGGAGCAGTACTTC. Its protein product is CASSESLVEQYF.

This chain's CDR3 is CASEGTGKGYTF. In nucleotides, the CDR3 is TGTGCCAGCGAGGGAACAGGGAAAGGCTACACCTTC. The V call is TRBV10-3, the J call TRBJ1-2; perhaps TRBD1 as D (6 bases). This CDR3 is 12 amino acids long. Germline CDR1 is ENHRY and CDR2 is SYGVKD. V shed 10 bases and J shed 8 bases, with 17 bases lying between them.

This chain uses TRBV11-3 with TRBJ1-1; D uncertain. V was shortened by 2 bases and J by 6 bases, with 10 bases between the two germline ends. Germline V gene data show CDR1 as SGHNT and CDR2 as YENEEA. The CDR3 contains 13 residues. The DNA for the CDR3 is TGTGCCAGCAGCTTAAACGGTGGGGCTGAAGCTTTCTTT. Translated: CASSLNGGAEAFF. Complete variable domain (other parts from reference TRBV11-3 and TRBJ1-1): EAGVVQSPRYKIIEKKQPVAFWCNPISGHNTLYWYLQNLGQGPELLIRYENEEAVDDSQLPKDRFSAERLKGVDSTLKIQPAELGDSAVYLCASSLNGGAEAFFGQGTRLTVV.